The 10 T cell receptor beta chains presented below share a single source sample, sequenced in a study of blood T cell repertoires in COVID-19 (TCRdb year 2020). Library creation used the immunoSEQ multiplex PCR assay. TCRdb provides this immuneACCESS table in a form limited to in-frame rearrangements. Some clones are lacking; in checked studies, under half of them reflect an unresolved V gene, and why the rest are absent is not known. The sample records roughly 80,000 clones, roughly 73% of which are singletons. More than 9% of the sample is in the top ten clones. Source material: peripheral blood. Receptors were obtained from a human donor in a cohort sampled during active COVID-19.

The table lists this clone with a few counts. The chain links TRBV5-4 to TRBJ1-1; the D gene is possibly TRBD1 (6 bases). The CDR3 consists of 15 residues. V gave up 4 bases and J gave up 2 bases, with 15 bases separating them. Germline V gene data show CDR1 as SGHNT and CDR2 as YYREEE (reference sequence). CDR3 sequence reads: CASSPPGHINTEAFF. Here the CDR3 DNA reads TGTGCCAGCAGCCCGCCGGGACACATTAACACTGAAGCTTTCTTT. The whole variable domain, remainder taken from reference TRBV5-4 and TRBJ1-1, is ETGVTQSPTHLIKTRGQQVTLRCSSQSGHNTVSWYQQALGQGPQFIFQYYREEENGRGNFPPRFSGLQFPNYSSELNVNALELDDSALYLCASSPPGHINTEAFFGQGTRLTVV.

The rearrangement uses TRBV5-1 and TRBJ2-7; maybe TRBD1 (5 bases). Germline lookup yields CDR1 SGHRS and CDR2 YFSETQ. V lost 4 bases and J lost 4, with 15 bases in between. CDR3 size: 14 residues. In DNA form, the CDR3 reads TGCGCCAGCAGCCTATTCAGGGTGGAGTACGAGCAGTACTTC. It codes for CASSLFRVEYEQYF.

Ten or more counts support this clone. The V and J genes are TRBV10-3 and TRBJ2-7; tentative D call: TRBD2 (5 bases). Germline V gene data show CDR1 as ENHRY and CDR2 as SYGVKD. V dropped 3 bases and J dropped 0 bases, with 15 bases sitting between them. This CDR3 region has 16 residues. This CDR3 reads CAISDGGAGYSYEQYF. CDR3 nucleotides: TGTGCCATCAGTGATGGAGGTGCAGGTTACTCCTACGAGCAGTACTTC.

V is TRBV2 and J is TRBJ1-1, with a weak D call TRBD1 (5 bases). The CDR3 sequence is 11 residues long. Trimming cost V 8 bases and J 8 bases, with 12 bases left between them. The germline CDR1 and CDR2 sequences are SNHLY and FYNNEI. The CDR3 loop reads CASVGGREAFF. CDR3 bases: TGTGCCAGCGTGGGGGGGAGGGAAGCTTTCTTT.

The V and J genes are TRBV27 and TRBJ2-7; 9 bases map to TRBD1. The CDR3 runs to 16 residues. Germline V gene data show CDR1 as MNHEY and CDR2 as SMNVEV (reference sequence). Unmatched junction bases numbered 10, after V lost 7 bases and J lost 0 bases. CDR3 region: CASKPSETGGSYEQYF. In DNA form, the CDR3 reads TGTGCCAGCAAACCGTCCGAGACAGGGGGCTCCTACGAGCAGTACTTC.

This chain joins TRBV4-3 and TRBJ2-7; 10 nucleotides align to TRBD1. The CDR3 spans 15 residues. The V segment lost 3 bases and the J segment 0 bases; nucleotides outside the gene matches: 2. Germline lookup yields CDR1 LGHNA and CDR2 YSLEER. For the CDR3, the DNA is TGCGCCAGCAGCCATCGGACAGGGGGCTCCTACGAGCAGTACTTC. As protein: CASSHRTGGSYEQYF.

This chain links TRBV7-2 with TRBJ2-5; 8 bases match TRBD1. The CDR3 has 17 amino acids. Germline values: CDR1 SGHTA, CDR2 FQGNSA. J lost 4 bases, V lost 1 base, and 11 bases had no gene match. CDR3 residues: CASSLDGQGYRSETQYF. CDR3 coding DNA: TGTGCCAGCAGCTTAGACGGACAGGGATATAGGTCAGAGACCCAGTACTTC.

This chain links TRBV18 with TRBJ2-7; 11 nucleotides agree with TRBD2. The V gene end was trimmed by 2 bases and the J gene end by 3 bases; junction bases not matched to a gene: 6. The CDR3 is made up of 16 amino acids. The germline gives CDR1 KGHSH, CDR2 LQKENI. The CDR3 DNA reads as TGTGCCAGCTCACCAACACGGACTAGCGGGCTCTACGAGCAGTACTTC. Protein: CASSPTRTSGLYEQYF.

V usage is TRBV7-2 and J usage is TRBJ1-3; 8 bases agree with TRBD1. The V segment lost 5 bases and the J segment 0 bases; nucleotides outside the gene matches: 6. This CDR3 region has 16 residues. Per the germline V gene, CDR1 is SGHTA and CDR2 is FQGNSA. The CDR3, as DNA: TGTGCCAGCAGCCTAGACAGGGGCTCCTCTGGAAACACCATATATTTT. Its translation is CASSLDRGSSGNTIYF.

The rearrangement joins TRBV10-2 to TRBJ1-4; 7 bases map to TRBD1. V trimming: 8 bases; J trimming: 1 base; junction bases outside the gene matches: 7. The CDR3 spans 15 residues. CDR1 and CDR2 (germline): WSHSY, SAAADI. The CDR3 nucleotides read TGCGCCAGCCGACAGGGATGGGGAACTAATGAAAAACTGTTTTTT. As protein: CASRQGWGTNEKLFF.